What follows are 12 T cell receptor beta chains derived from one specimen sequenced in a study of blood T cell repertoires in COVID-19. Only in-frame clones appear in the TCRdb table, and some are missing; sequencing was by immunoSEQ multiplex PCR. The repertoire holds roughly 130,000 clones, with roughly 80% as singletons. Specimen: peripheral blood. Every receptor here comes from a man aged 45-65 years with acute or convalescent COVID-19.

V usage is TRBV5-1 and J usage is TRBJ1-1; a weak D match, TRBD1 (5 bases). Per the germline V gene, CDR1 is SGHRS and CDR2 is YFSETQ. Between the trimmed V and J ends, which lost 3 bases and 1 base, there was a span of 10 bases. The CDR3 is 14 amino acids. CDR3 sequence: CASSSFGQNTEAFF. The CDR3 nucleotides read TGCGCCAGCAGCTCGTTCGGACAGAACACTGAAGCTTTCTTT.

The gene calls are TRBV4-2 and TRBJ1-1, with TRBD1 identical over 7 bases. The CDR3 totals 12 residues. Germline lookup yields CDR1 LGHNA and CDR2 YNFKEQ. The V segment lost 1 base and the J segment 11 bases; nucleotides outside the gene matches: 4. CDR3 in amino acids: CASSQGQGEAFF. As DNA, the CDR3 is TGTGCCAGCAGCCAAGGACAGGGCGAGGCTTTCTTT.

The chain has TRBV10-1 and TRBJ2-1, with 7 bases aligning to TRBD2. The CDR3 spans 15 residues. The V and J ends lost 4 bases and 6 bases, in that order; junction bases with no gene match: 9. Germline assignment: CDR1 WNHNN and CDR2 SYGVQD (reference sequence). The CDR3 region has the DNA TGCGCCAGCAGTGTCCGCGGGGGTCGGGGCAATGAGCAGTTCTTC. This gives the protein CASSVRGGRGNEQFF.

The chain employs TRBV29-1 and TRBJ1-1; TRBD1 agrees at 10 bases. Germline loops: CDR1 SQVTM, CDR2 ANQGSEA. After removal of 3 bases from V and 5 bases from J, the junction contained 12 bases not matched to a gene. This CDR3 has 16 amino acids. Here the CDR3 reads CSVDRDRGMLETEAFF. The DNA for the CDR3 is TGCAGCGTTGATAGGGACAGGGGTATGTTAGAAACTGAAGCTTTCTTT.

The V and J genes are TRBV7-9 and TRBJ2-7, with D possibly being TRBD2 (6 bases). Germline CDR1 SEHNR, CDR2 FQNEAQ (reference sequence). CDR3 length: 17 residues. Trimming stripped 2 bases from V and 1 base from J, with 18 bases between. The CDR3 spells CASSLLLWGVASYEQYF. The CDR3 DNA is TGTGCCAGCAGCTTACTCCTCTGGGGGGTAGCATCCTACGAGCAGTACTTC.

This chain's CDR3 is CASRDGGLYTEAFF. CDR3 sequence (DNA): TGTGCCAGTCGGGACGGGGGGTTGTACACTGAAGCTTTCTTT. The chain is built from TRBV19 and TRBJ1-1; D is possibly TRBD1 (5 bases). Germline V gene lookup returns CDR1 LNHDA and CDR2 SQIVND (reference sequence). There are 14 residues in the CDR3. V lost 8 bases and J 3 bases, leaving 16 bases between the germline ends.

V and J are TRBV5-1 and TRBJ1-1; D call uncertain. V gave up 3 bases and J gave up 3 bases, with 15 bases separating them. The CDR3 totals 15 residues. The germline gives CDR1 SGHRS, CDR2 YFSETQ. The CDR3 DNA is TGCGCCAGCAGCTCGTCCGCGGGTCAGGACACTGAAGCTTTCTTT. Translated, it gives CASSSSAGQDTEAFF.

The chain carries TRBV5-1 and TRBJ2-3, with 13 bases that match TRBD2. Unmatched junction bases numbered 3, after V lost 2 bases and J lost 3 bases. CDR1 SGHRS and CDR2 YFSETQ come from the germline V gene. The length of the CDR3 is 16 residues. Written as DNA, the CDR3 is TGCGCCAGCAGCTTACTAGCGGGGGGGGCTACAGATACGCAGTATTTT. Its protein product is CASSLLAGGATDTQYF. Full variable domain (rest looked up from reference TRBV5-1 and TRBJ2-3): KAGVTQTPRYLIKTRGQQVTLSCSPISGHRSVSWYQQTPGQGLQFLFEYFSETQRNKGNFPGRFSGRQFSNSRSEMNVSTLELGDSALYLCASSLLAGGATDTQYFGPGTRLTVL.

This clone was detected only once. CDR3 coding DNA: TGTGCCAGCAGCTTGGGACTCCCATCTTACGAGCAGTACGTC. Protein sequence: CASSLGLPSYEQYV. The V call is TRBV5-5, the J call TRBJ2-7; D gene unclear. Trimming stripped 0 bases from V and 4 bases from J, with 11 bases between. CDR1 and CDR2 (germline): SGHKS, YYEKEE (reference sequence). This CDR3 is 14 amino acids long.

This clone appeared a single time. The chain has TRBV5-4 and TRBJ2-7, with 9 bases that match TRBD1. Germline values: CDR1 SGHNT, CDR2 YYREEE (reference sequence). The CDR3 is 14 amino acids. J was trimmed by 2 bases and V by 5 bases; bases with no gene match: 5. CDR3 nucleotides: TGTGCCAGCAGGGGGACAGGGACCCCCTACGAGCAGTACTTC. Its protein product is CASRGTGTPYEQYF.

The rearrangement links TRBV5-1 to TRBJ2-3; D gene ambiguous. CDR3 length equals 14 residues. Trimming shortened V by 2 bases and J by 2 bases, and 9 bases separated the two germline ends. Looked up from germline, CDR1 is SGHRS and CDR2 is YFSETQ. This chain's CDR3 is CASSLRLLTDTQYF. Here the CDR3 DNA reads TGCGCCAGCAGCTTACGACTCCTCACAGATACGCAGTATTTT.

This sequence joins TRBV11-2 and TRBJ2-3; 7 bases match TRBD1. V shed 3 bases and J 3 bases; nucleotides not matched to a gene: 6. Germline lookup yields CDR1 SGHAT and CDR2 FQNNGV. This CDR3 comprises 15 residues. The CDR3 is CASSFVGGRTDTQYF. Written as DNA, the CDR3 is TGTGCCAGCAGCTTTGTAGGGGGCCGGACAGATACGCAGTATTTT.